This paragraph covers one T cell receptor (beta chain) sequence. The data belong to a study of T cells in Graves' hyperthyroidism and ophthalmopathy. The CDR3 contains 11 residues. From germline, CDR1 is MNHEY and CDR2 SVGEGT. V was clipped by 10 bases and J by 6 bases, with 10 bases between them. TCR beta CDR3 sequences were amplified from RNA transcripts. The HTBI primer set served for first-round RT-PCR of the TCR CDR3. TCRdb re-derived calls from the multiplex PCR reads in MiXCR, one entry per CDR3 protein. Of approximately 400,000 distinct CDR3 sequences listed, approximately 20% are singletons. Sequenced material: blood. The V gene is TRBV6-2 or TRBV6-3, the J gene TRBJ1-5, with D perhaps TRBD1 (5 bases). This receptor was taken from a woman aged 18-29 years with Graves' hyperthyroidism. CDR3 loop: CATGGGQPQHF. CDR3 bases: TGTGCCACCGGGGGGGGTCAGCCCCAGCATTTT.